This record looks at one TCR beta chain sequence and its context. This clonotype has ten or more counts. There is no known antigen for this receptor. Per-base qualities were not stored, and no clone one base away is much larger. This entry belongs to a study of response to subunit inactivated influenza vaccine (dated by TCRdb to 2017 to 2018). Regarding the research as a whole: Deep quantitative profiling of the T cell receptor repertoire was used in the study to follow responses to a trivalent subunit inactivated influenza vaccine. Summary of the overall study and its limitations: It was suggested by the authors that each seasonal influenza vaccination may recruit only a limited number of new T cells.

The CDR3 numbers 15 residues from cysteine through phenylalanine. Only the CDR3 DNA stays, 45 bases, in frame from base 1. From V the trimming removes 3 bases and from J it removes 7 bases, while the gene matches leave 9 bases of the junction unaccounted for. Receptor libraries were prepared by RT-PCR. Reads for this sample came from an Illumina HiSeq 2500. TCRdb trimmed the raw reads at Q25, called clones with MiXCR and kept productive beta chains. Every entry covers one CDR3 protein and lists the most common genes and DNA from its rows. Counted in this sample were 700,000 to 800,000 distinct CDR3 sequences; roughly 20% of them appeared once. Roughly 10% of the sample is held by the ten biggest clonotypes.

The chain was built from TRBV12-3 or TRBV12-4 and TRBJ2-3, with 8 junctional bases fitting TRBD2. The TCR sequence derives from a man aged 50 or older who received an inactivated influenza vaccine. Donor details come from another sample of the same person, matched by shared clones. Here the sequenced sample was PBMCs from blood, taken about 5 days after vaccination. In nucleotides, the sequence is TGTGCCAGCAGTTTGGACGGGGGGGCTAATCATACGCAGTATTTT. Its protein reads: CASSLDGGANHTQYF.